This T cell receptor (beta chain) comes out of a study of blood T cell repertoires in COVID-19. The overall study: From the United States, Italy and Spain came samples of acute and convalescent COVID-19.

Authors' processing steps: It was from reference gene primer amplification that nucleated cell counts were estimated. The repertoire was sequenced with immunoSEQ multiplex PCR; TCRdb's copy has only in-frame clones and lacks some. The V and J calls and clone size were taken over from that table, and D and trimming were inferred from the DNA. The sample shows 45,000 to 55,000 clones, around 86% of them seen only once. The germline V gene encodes CDR1 SGHDT and CDR2 YYEEEE. The CDR3 runs 15 residues. The ends were cut back, 3 bases at V and 9 bases at J, with 16 bases in the middle. V and J are TRBV5-6 and TRBJ1-6; TRBD1 is a possible D gene (5 bases). The sample taken for sequencing was peripheral blood. The origin of this receptor is a man in his fifties with active COVID-19. Here the CDR3 reads CASSSYRAGGSPLHF. The CDR3 DNA follows: TGTGCCAGCAGCTCATATCGGGCGGGGGGTTCACCCCTCCACTTT. The whole variable domain, remainder taken from reference TRBV5-6 and TRBJ1-6, is DAGVTQSPTHLIKTRGQQVTLRCSPKSGHDTVSWYQQALGQGPQFIFQYYEEEERQRGNFPDRFSGHQFPNYSSELNVNALLLGDSALYLCASSSYRAGGSPLHFGNGTRLTVT.